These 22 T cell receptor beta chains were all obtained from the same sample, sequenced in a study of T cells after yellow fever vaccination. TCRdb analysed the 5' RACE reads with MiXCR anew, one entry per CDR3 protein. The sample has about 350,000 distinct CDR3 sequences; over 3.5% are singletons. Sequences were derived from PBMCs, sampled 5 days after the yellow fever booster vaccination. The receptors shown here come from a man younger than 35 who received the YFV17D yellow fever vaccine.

CDR3 protein: CASSSMGNEKLFF. As DNA, the CDR3 is TGTGCCAGCAGCTCGATGGGAAATGAAAAACTGTTTTTT. The chain combines TRBV7-2 with TRBJ1-4; D is unresolved. V dropped 4 bases and J dropped 5 bases, with 8 bases sitting between them. The CDR3 is 13 residues long. Germline CDR1 and CDR2: SGHTA and FQGNSA.

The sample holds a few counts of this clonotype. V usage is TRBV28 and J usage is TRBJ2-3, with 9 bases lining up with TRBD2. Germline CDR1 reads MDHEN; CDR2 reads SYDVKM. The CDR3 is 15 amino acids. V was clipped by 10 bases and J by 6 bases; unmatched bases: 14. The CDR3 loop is CATFWRGGSADTQYF. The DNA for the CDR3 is TGTGCCACGTTCTGGCGGGGGGGCAGTGCCGATACGCAGTATTTT.

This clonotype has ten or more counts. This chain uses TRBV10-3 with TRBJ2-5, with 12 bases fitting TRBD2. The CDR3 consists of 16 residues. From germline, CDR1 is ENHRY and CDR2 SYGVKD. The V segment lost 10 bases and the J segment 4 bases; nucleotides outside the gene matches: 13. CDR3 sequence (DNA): TGTGCCACCACCTCCACTAGCGGGGGGAAGAGAGAGACCCAGTACTTC. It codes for CATTSTSGGKRETQYF.

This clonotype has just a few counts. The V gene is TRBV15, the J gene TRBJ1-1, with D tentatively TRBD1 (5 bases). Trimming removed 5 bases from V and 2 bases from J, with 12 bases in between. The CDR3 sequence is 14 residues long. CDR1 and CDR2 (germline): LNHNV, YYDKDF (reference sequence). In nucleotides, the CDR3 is TGTGCCACCAGCGGGGGGTTCGGAAACACTGAAGCTTTCTTT. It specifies CATSGGFGNTEAFF.

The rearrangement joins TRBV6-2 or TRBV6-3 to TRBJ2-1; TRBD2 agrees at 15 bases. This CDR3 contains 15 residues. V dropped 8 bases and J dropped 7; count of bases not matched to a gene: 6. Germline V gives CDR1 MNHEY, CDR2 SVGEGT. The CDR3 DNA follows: TGTGCCAGCCGGGGACTAGCGGGGGGCCGGAATGAGCAGTTCTTC. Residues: CASRGLAGGRNEQFF.

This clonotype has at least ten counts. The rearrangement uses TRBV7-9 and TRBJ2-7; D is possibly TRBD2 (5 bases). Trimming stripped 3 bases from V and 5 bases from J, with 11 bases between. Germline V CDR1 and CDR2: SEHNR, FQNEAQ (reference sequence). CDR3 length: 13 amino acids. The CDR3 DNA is TGTGCCAGCAGCTTCCGGGGTAGGGACGAGCAGTACTTC. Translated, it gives CASSFRGRDEQYF.

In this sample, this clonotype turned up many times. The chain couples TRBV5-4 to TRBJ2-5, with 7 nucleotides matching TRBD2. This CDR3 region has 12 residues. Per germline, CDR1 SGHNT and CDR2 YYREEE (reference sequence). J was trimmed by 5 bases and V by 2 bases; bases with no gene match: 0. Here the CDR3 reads CASSLAGETQYF. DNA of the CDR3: TGTGCCAGCAGCTTAGCGGGGGAGACCCAGTACTTC.

The DNA for the CDR3 is TGCGCCAGCAGCCAAATGACAGAGTATAACTATGGCTACACCTTC. Translated: CASSQMTEYNYGYTF. V is TRBV4-1 and J is TRBJ1-2; D may be TRBD1 (5 bases). The V and J ends lost 2 bases and 1 base respectively, with 11 bases between them. The CDR3 sequence is 15 residues long. CDR1 MGHRA and CDR2 YSYEKL come from the germline V gene.

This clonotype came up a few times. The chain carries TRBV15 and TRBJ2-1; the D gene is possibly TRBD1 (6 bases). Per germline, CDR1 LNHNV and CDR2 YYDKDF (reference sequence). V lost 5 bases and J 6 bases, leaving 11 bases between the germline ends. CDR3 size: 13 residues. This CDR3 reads CATSFGQSNEQFF. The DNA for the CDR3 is TGTGCCACCAGCTTCGGACAGAGCAATGAGCAGTTCTTC.

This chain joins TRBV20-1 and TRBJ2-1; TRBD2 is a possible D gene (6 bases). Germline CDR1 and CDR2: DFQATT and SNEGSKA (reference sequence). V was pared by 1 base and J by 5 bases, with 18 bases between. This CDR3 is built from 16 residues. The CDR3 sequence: CSARVPSVAFDNEQFF. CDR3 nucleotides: TGCAGTGCTAGAGTCCCTAGCGTCGCTTTCGACAATGAGCAGTTCTTC.

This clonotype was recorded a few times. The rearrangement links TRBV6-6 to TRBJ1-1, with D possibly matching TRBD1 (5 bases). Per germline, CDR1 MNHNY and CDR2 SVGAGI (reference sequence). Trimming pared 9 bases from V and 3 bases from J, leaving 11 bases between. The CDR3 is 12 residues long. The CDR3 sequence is CASTGGYTEAFF. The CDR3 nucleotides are TGTGCCAGTACAGGCGGATACACTGAAGCTTTCTTT.

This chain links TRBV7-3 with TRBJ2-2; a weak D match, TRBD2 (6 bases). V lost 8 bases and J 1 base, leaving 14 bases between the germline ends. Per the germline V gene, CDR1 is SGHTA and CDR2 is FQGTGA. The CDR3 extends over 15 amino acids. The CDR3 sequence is CASGYGRGNTGELFF. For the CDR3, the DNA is TGTGCCAGCGGCTACGGGCGGGGGAACACCGGGGAGCTGTTTTTT. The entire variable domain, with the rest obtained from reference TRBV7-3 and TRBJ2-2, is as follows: GAGVSQTPSNKVTEKGKYVELRCDPISGHTALYWYRQSLGQGPEFLIYFQGTGAADDSGLPNDRFFAVRPEGSVSTLKIQRTERGDSAVYLCASGYGRGNTGELFFGEGSRLTVL.

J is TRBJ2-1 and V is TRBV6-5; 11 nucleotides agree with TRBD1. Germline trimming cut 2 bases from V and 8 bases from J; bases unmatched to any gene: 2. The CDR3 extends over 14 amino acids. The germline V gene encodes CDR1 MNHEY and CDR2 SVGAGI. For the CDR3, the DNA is TGTGCCAGCAGTTACGGGACAGGGGGTGATGAGCAGTTCTTC. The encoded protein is CASSYGTGGDEQFF.

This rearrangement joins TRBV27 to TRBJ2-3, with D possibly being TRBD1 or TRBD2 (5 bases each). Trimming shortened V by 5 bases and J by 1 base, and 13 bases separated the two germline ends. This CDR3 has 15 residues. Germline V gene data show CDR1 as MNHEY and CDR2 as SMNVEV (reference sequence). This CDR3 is CASSPRGMGTDTQYF. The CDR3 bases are TGTGCCAGCAGTCCTCGGGGCATGGGCACAGATACGCAGTATTTT.

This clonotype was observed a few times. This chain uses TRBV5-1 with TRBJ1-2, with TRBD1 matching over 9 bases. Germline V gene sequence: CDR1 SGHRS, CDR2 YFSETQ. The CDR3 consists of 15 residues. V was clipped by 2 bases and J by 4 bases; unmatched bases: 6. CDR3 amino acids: CASSFTTGGIYGYTF. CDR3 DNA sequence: TGCGCCAGCAGCTTTACGACAGGGGGGATCTATGGCTACACCTTC.

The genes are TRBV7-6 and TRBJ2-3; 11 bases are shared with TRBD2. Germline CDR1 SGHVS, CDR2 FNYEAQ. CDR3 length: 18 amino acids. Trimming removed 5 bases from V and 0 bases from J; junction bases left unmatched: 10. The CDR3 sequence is CASSANGGLAASTDTQYF. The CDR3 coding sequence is TGTGCCAGCAGCGCAAACGGGGGACTAGCGGCTAGCACAGATACGCAGTATTTT.

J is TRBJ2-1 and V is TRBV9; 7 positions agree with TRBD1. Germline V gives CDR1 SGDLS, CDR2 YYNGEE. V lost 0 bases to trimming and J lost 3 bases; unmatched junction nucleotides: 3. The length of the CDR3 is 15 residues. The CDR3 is CASSVAGDSYNEQFF. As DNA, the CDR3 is TGTGCCAGCAGCGTAGCTGGGGACAGCTACAATGAGCAGTTCTTC.

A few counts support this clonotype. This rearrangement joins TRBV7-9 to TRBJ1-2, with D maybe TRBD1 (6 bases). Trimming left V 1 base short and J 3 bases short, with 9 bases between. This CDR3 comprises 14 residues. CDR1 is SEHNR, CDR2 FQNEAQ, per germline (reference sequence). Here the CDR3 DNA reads TGTGCCAGCAGCTTAGAGGGGGGAGACTATGGCTACACCTTC. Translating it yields CASSLEGGDYGYTF.

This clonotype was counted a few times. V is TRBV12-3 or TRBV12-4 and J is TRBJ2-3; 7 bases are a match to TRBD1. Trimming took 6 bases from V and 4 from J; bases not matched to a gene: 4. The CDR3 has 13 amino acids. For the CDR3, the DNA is TGTGCCAGCAGGACAGGGCCTGCAGATACGCAGTATTTT. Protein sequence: CASRTGPADTQYF.

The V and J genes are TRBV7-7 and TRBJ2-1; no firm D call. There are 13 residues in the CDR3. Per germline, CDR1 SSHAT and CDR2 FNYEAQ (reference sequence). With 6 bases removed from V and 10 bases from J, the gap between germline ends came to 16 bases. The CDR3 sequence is CASSLAREKEQFF. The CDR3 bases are TGTGCCAGCAGTCTTGCCCGCGAGAAAGAGCAGTTCTTC.

The CDR3 bases are TGCAGTGCTAGGCAAGCACTAGCGGAAGAGACCCAGTACTTC. Amino acid sequence: CSARQALAEETQYF. The rearrangement links TRBV20-1 to TRBJ2-5; 8 bases agree with TRBD2. Looked up from germline, CDR1 is DFQATT and CDR2 is SNEGSKA (reference sequence). The CDR3 contains 14 residues. V was pared by 3 bases and J by 3 bases, with 6 bases of the junction left unmatched.

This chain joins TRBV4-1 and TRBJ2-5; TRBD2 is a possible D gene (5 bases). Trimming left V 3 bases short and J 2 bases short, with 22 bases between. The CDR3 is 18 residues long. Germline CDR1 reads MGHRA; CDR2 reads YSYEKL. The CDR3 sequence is CASSHLNSGSGIQETQYF. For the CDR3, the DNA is TGCGCCAGCAGCCACCTAAATTCTGGTTCCGGGATACAAGAGACCCAGTACTTC.